The rows below give T cell receptor beta chains drawn from one sample of a study of blood T cell repertoires in COVID-19. Some clones are missing from TCRdb's copy, which holds only in-frame ones; the method was immunoSEQ multiplex PCR. The sample consists of a few hundred thousand clones, roughly 81% of them appearing once. The sample was peripheral blood. These TCRs come from a man in his fifties or sixties who had recovered from COVID-19. Each CDR3 is given with its conserved first and last residue. A D gene is named only where the DNA matches it firmly. The size entry is marked missing in some rows and otherwise reads once, few, many or a size class.

>-|TRBJ2-4|-|TRBV7-2
TGTGCCAGCAGCTTAGTTTCGGGAAGCGGAGAGGTGTACTTC
CASSLVSGSGEVYF
>once|TRBJ2-3|TRBD1|TRBV4-1
TGCGCCAGCAGCCATTCTTCCCCGGGACAGAGAATTGTAGATACGCAGTATTTT
CASSHSSPGQRIVDTQYF
>-|TRBJ1-6|-|TRBV28
TGTGCCACCTTACCACAGGGAATTTCACCCCTCCACTTT
CATLPQGISPLHF
>once|TRBJ2-2|TRBD2|TRBV5-1
TGCGCCAGCAGCTTGGAGGGCGGGAGATCGGGGGAGCTGTTTTTT
CASSLEGGRSGELFF
>-|TRBJ2-3|TRBD1|TRBV10-1
TGCGCCAGCAGTGAGCCACCTGGGACAGTGGAAGATACGCAGTATTTT
CASSEPPGTVEDTQYF
>-|TRBJ1-4|-|TRBV28
TGTGCCAGCAGTTGGGGGCTCCGAGCTAATGAAAAACTGTTTTTT
CASSWGLRANEKLFF
>-|TRBJ2-5|-|TRBV11-2
TGTGCCAGCAGCTTTTCAGGGGCTCCATGGGAGACCCAGTACTTC
CASSFSGAPWETQYF
>-|TRBJ2-2|TRBD2|TRBV27
TGTGCCAGCAAACCTAGCGGGATTGGCACCGGGGAGCTGTTTTTT
CASKPSGIGTGELFF
>-|TRBJ2-5|TRBD2|TRBV11-2
TGTGCCAGCAGCTACGGGACTAGCGGGAGCCGAGAGACCCAGTACTTC
CASSYGTSGSRETQYF
>-|TRBJ1-3|TRBD1|TRBV28
TGTGCCAGCAGATCGCAAGGGACAGGGAGCGCCGGAAACACCATATATTTT
CASRSQGTGSAGNTIYF
>-|TRBJ2-7|TRBD2|TRBV5-4
TGTGCCAGCAGCTTACGTCGGCAGCGGGAGGTCCACGAGCAGTACTTC
CASSLRRQREVHEQYF
>-|TRBJ2-3|TRBD2|TRBV2
TGTGCCAGCAGCGATGGACTAGCGGGCACAGATACGCAGTATTTT
CASSDGLAGTDTQYF
>-|TRBJ2-7|-|TRBV28
TGTGCCAGCAGTTTAGACTTACCCTACGAGCAGTACTTC
CASSLDLPYEQYF
>-|TRBJ2-3|TRBD2|TRBV2
TGTGCCATCCCACTAGCGCCAGGCACAGATACGCAGTATTTT
CAIPLAPGTDTQYF
>-|TRBJ2-1|TRBD1|TRBV27
TGTGCCAGCAGTTCAGGGGACAGTCGGGGCAATGAGCAGTTCTTC
CASSSGDSRGNEQFF
>once|TRBJ2-5|-|TRBV13
TGTGCCAGCAGCTTAGAGCGAGAGACCCAGTACTTC
CASSLERETQYF
>-|TRBJ2-7|TRBD1|TRBV2
TGTGCCAGCCAATCCGACAGGGGCGAATACGAGCAGTACTTC
CASQSDRGEYEQYF
>-|TRBJ1-3|TRBD1|TRBV7-2
TGTGCCAGCAGCTTACACGGACAGGGAGGTGGAAACACCATATATTTT
CASSLHGQGGGNTIYF
>-|TRBJ1-1|TRBD1|TRBV28
TGTGCCAGCAGTCCAGGGGGATACGGGACTGAAGCTTTCTTT
CASSPGGYGTEAFF
>-|TRBJ2-1|-|TRBV18
TGTGCCAGCTCACCAAGGCCGCGGGATTTAACCCACAATGAGCAGTTCTTC
CASSPRPRDLTHNEQFF
>-|TRBJ2-3|-|TRBV11-2
TGTGCCAGCACCCCTCAGCGTGGGGGCGGAGATACGCAGTATTTT
CASTPQRGGGDTQYF
>-|TRBJ1-1|-|TRBV5-4
TGTGCCAGCAGCCCTAACCAACTCGAAAGGGGAGGTCTTCGGGCTGAAGCTTTCTTT
CASSPNQLERGGLRAEAFF
>-|TRBJ1-2|-|TRBV3-1/TRBV3-2
TGTGCCAGCAGCCCCGGAGGGCACTATGGCTACACCTTC
CASSPGGHYGYTF
>-|TRBJ1-1|-|TRBV28
TGTGCCAGCAGTTTATGGGGGGGACTGCGTAATTTTGCTGAAGCTTTCTTT
CASSLWGGLRNFAEAFF
>-|TRBJ2-3|TRBD2|TRBV12-5
TGTGCTAGTGGTTTGGCCGGCGGGACTAGCGGGAGAGACGGGTCAGATACGCAGTATTTT
CASGLAGGTSGRDGSDTQYF
>-|TRBJ2-1|TRBD2|TRBV19
TGTGCCAGCAATACTGGGACTAGCGGGAGGCTGGGCCATGAGCAGTTCTTC
CASNTGTSGRLGHEQFF
>once|TRBJ2-7|-|TRBV30
TGTGCCTGGAGCGAGACTGATATTCCCTACGAGCAGTACTTC
CAWSETDIPYEQYF
>-|TRBJ2-5|TRBD2|TRBV25-1
TGTGCCAGCAGCGCCGGCCGGAGAAGCGGGAGGGAGACCCAGTACTTC
CASSAGRRSGRETQYF
>-|TRBJ2-1|TRBD1|TRBV24-1
TGTGCCACCAGTGATTTGCCCGGACAGGAGCACAATGAGCAGTTCTTC
CATSDLPGQEHNEQFF
>-|TRBJ1-5|-|TRBV5-1
TGCGCCAGCAGCTTGGTGTCAGGACACAATCAGCCCCAGCATTTT
CASSLVSGHNQPQHF
>-|TRBJ2-1|TRBD2|TRBV24-1
TGTGCCACCAGTTCCGCGGGAGTACGTGATGAGCAGTTCTTC
CATSSAGVRDEQFF
>-|TRBJ2-1|TRBD2|TRBV30
TGTGCCTGGAGCCGACCGGGACTAGGTCGGAATGAGCAGTTCTTC
CAWSRPGLGRNEQFF
>-|TRBJ2-3|TRBD2|TRBV7-9
TGTGCCAGCATAAGCGGGAGAATGTCAGATACGCAGTATTTT
CASISGRMSDTQYF
>-|TRBJ1-5|-|TRBV28
TGTGCCAGCAGTTTCCGAGGGAGCAATCAGCCCCAGCATTTT
CASSFRGSNQPQHF
>-|TRBJ2-7|-|TRBV7-8
TGTGCCAGCCGCACCTATACTAGCTCCTACGAGCAGTACTTC
CASRTYTSSYEQYF
>once|TRBJ2-1|TRBD2|TRBV28
TGTGCCAGCAGTAGGACTAGCGGTTCCTACAATGAGCAGTTCTTC
CASSRTSGSYNEQFF
>-|TRBJ2-3|-|TRBV28
TGTGCCAGCAGTTTAGGAGTCCCAGATACGCAGTATTTT
CASSLGVPDTQYF
>many|TRBJ1-1|-|TRBV27
TGTGCCAGCAGTTTAGGAGGCCGGGAAGCTTTCTTT
CASSLGGREAFF
>-|TRBJ1-5|TRBD1|TRBV3-1/TRBV3-2
TGTGCCAGCAGCCTGTCCGGGACAGGGGGTCGGCAGCCCCAGCATTTT
CASSLSGTGGRQPQHF
>once|TRBJ1-4|-|TRBV2
TGTGCCAGCAGCCGCGTAGATGAAAAACTGTTTTTT
CASSRVDEKLFF
>-|TRBJ2-1|TRBD2|TRBV5-4
TGTGCCACCTCCGGGACTAGCGGGAGGGATGTGTATGAGCAGTTCTTC
CATSGTSGRDVYEQFF
>-|TRBJ2-7|TRBD2|TRBV10-2
TGCGCCAGCAGTGGGACTAGTTACTACGAGCAGTACTTC
CASSGTSYYEQYF
>-|TRBJ1-1|TRBD1|TRBV27
TGTGCCAGCAGTTTCCATCGATCCCAGGGGGAAGGGGCTGAAGCTTTCTTT
CASSFHRSQGEGAEAFF
>-|TRBJ1-1|TRBD1|TRBV5-1
TGCGCCAGCAGCACGACAGGGGCGGACACTGAAGCTTTCTTT
CASSTTGADTEAFF
>-|TRBJ1-5|-|TRBV10-1
TGCGCCAGCAGTGAGTCAGTTGGGGCCGAGTCTAGACAGCCCCAGCATTTT
CASSESVGAESRQPQHF
>-|TRBJ2-2|TRBD1|TRBV5-6
TGTGCCAGCAGTCCCGGGACAGCAAGGTACTTGAACACCGGGGAGCTGTTTTTT
CASSPGTARYLNTGELFF
>-|TRBJ2-1|TRBD2|TRBV19
TGTGCCAGTAGTATTTATGGACTAGCGGCCTACAATGAGCAGTTCTTC
CASSIYGLAAYNEQFF
>-|TRBJ2-7|TRBD2|TRBV6-6
TGTGCCAGCAGTTACCAGGGACTAGCGGGAGACGAGCAGTACTTC
CASSYQGLAGDEQYF
>-|TRBJ2-4|-|TRBV7-8
TGTGCCAGCTCCGGGAGTTCCGGAAACATTCAGTACTTC
CASSGSSGNIQYF
>-|TRBJ2-3|TRBD1|TRBV6-5
TGTGCCAGCAGTTCCGCTCGGCCAGGGGGAGATACGCAGTATTTT
CASSSARPGGDTQYF